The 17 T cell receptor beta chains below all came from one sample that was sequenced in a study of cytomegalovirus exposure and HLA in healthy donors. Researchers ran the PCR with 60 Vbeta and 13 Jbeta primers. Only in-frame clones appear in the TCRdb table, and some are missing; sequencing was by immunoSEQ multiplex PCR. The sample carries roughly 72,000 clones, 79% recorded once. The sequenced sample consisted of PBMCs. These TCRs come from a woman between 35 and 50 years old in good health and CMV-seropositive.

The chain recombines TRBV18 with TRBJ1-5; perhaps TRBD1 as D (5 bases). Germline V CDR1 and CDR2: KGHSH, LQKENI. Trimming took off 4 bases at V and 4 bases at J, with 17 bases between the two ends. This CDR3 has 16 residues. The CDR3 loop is CASSLSPWGRNQPQHF. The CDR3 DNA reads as TGTGCCAGCTCACTATCTCCGTGGGGCAGGAATCAGCCCCAGCATTTT.

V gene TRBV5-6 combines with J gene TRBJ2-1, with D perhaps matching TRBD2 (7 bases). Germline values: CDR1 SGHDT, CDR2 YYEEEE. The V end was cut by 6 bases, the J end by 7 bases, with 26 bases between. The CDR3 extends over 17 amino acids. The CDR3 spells CASNPFARGPRGNEQFF. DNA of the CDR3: TGTGCCAGCAACCCCTTTGCGCGGGGGCCCAGAGGGAATGAGCAGTTCTTC.

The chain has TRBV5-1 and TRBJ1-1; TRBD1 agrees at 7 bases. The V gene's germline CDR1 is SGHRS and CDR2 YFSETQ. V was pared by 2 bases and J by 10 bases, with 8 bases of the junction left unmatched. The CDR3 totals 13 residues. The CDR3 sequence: CASSLGDSPRAFF. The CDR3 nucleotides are TGCGCCAGCAGCTTAGGGGACAGTCCCAGAGCTTTCTTT.

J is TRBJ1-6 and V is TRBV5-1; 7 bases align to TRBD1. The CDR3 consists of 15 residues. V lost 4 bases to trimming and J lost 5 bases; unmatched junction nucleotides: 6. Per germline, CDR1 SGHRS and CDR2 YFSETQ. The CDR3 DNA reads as TGCGCCAGCAGCCCGGGGACAGCCGATAATTCACCCCTCCACTTT. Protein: CASSPGTADNSPLHF.

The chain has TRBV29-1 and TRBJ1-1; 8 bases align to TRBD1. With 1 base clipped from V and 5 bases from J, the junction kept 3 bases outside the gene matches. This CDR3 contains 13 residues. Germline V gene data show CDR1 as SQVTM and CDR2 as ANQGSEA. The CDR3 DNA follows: TGCAGCGTTGAAGTAGGACAGGGAACTGAAGCTTTCTTT. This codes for CSVEVGQGTEAFF.

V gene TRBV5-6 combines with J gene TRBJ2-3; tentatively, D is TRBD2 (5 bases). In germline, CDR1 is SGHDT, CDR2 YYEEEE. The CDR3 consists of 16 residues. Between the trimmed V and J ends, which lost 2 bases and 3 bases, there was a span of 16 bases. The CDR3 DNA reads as TGTGCCAGCAGCTTTTCTCCGGAGGTGAGAACAGATACGCAGTATTTT. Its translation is CASSFSPEVRTDTQYF.

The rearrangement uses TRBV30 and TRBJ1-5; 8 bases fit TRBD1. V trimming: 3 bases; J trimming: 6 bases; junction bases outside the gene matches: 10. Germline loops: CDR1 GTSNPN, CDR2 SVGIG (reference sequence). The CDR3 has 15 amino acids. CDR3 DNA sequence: TGTGCCTGGAGCCCGAGGACAGGGCAAAGTCAGCCCCAGCATTTT. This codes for CAWSPRTGQSQPQHF.

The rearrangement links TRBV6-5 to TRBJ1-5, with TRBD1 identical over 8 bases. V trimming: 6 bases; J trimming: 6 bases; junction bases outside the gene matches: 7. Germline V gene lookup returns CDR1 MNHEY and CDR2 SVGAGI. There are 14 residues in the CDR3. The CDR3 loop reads CASRTGVPGQPQHF. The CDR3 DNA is TGTGCCAGCAGGACAGGGGTCCCCGGTCAGCCCCAGCATTTT.

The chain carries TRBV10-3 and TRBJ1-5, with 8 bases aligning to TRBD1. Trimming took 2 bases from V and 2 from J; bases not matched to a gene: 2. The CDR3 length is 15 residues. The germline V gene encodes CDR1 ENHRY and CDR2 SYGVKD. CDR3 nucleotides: TGTGCCATCAGTGAGGACAGGGGTGGCAATCAGCCCCAGCATTTT. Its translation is CAISEDRGGNQPQHF.

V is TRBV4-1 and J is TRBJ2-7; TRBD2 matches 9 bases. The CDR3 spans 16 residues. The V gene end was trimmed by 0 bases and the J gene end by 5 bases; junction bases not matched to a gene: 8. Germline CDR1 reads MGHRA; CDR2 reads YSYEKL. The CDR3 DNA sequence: TGCGCCAGCAGCCAAGAGACGCGGGGGGGCAGAAACGAGCAGTACTTC. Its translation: CASSQETRGGRNEQYF.

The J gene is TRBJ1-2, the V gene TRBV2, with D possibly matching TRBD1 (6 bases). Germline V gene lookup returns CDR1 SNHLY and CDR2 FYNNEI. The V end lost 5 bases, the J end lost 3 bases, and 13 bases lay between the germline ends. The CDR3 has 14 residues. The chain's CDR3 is CASSSLRQDYGYTF. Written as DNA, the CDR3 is TGTGCCAGCAGTTCCCTCAGACAGGACTATGGCTACACCTTC. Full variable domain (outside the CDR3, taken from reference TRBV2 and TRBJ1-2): EPEVTQTPSHQVTQMGQEVILRCVPISNHLYFYWYRQILGQKVEFLVSFYNNEISEKSEIFDDQFSVERPDGSNFTLKIRSTKLEDSAMYFCASSSLRQDYGYTFGSGTRLTVV.

CDR3 coding DNA: TGTGCCAGCAGCTTAGCGGGCAGGGGGTACAATGAGCAGTTCTTC. This translates into CASSLAGRGYNEQFF. The chain has TRBV7-9 and TRBJ2-1; 7 bases fit TRBD1. CDR1 SEHNR and CDR2 FQNEAQ come from the germline V gene (reference sequence). The CDR3 has 15 amino acids. Trimming removed 0 bases from V and 4 bases from J; junction bases left unmatched: 3. The entire variable domain, with the rest obtained from reference TRBV7-9 and TRBJ2-1, is as follows: DTGVSQNPRHKITKRGQNVTFRCDPISEHNRLYWYRQTLGQGPEFLTYFQNEAQLEKSRLLSDRFSAERPKGSFSTLEIQRTEQGDSAMYLCASSLAGRGYNEQFFGPGTRLTVL.

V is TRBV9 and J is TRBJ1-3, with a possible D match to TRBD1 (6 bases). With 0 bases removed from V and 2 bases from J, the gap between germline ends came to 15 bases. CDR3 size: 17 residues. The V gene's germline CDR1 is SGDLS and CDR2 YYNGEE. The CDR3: CASSVAGWGLTGNTIYF. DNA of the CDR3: TGTGCCAGCAGCGTAGCTGGATGGGGGCTAACTGGAAACACCATATATTTT.

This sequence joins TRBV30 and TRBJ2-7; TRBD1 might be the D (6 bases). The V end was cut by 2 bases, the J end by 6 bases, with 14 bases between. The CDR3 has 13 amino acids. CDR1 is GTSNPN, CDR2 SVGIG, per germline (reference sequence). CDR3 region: CAWSLGQTTEQYF. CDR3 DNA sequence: TGTGCCTGGAGTTTGGGACAAACCACCGAGCAGTACTTC.

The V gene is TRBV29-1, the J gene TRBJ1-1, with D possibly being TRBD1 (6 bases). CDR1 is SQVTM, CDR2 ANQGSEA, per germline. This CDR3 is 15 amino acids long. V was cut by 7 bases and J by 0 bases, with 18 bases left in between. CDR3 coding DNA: TGCAGCGCACGCTATCGGACAGCCTTGAACACTGAAGCTTTCTTT. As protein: CSARYRTALNTEAFF.

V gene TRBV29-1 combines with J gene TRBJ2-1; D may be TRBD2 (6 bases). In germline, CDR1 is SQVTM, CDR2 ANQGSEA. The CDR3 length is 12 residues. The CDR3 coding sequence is TGCAGTCTACGGCAGGGAGGAAATGAGCAGTTCTTC. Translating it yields CSLRQGGNEQFF.

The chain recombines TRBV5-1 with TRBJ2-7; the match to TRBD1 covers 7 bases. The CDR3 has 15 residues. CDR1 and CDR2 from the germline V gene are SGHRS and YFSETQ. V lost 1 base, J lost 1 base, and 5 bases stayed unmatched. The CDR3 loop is CASSLNRGASYEQYF. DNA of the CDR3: TGCGCCAGCAGCTTGAACAGGGGAGCATCCTACGAGCAGTACTTC.